Listed below are T cell receptor beta chains from one sample, sequenced in a study of cytomegalovirus exposure and HLA in healthy donors. Produced via immunoSEQ multiplex PCR; TCRdb's table is partial and in-frame only. Of about 43,000 clones in the sample, roughly 80% were seen once. Source material: PBMCs. These TCRs come from a man younger than 40 in good health and CMV-seronegative. Both conserved end residues are part of each CDR3. The order of the fields is J gene, clone size, V gene, CDR3 protein. Only some rows state a clone size, as once, few, many or a class for expanded clones.

TRBJ1-1,NA,TRBV27,CASSLLGQGTEAFF
TRBJ2-2,NA,TRBV19,CASSAVLATGELFF
TRBJ1-1,few,TRBV18,CASSPTKQGGAEAFF
TRBJ2-3,NA,TRBV5-6,CASSFVSLAGMDTQYF
TRBJ1-1,NA,TRBV19,CASSIGHRGRMNTEAFF
TRBJ2-1,once,TRBV4-1,CASSPKLGRRGTSGNEQFF
TRBJ2-3,NA,TRBV5-6,CASSLAVVAGGDTQYF
TRBJ1-1,NA,TRBV30,CAWNSGTVNTEAFF
TRBJ1-4,NA,TRBV19,CASSLRGNGRTNEKLFF
TRBJ1-6,NA,TRBV2,CASSDGGNSPLHF
TRBJ2-3,NA,TRBV7-2,CASSREEGAAQYF
TRBJ1-5,NA,TRBV5-1,CASSLGDPNQPQHF
TRBJ2-7,NA,TRBV6-1,CASRGTGHYEQYF
TRBJ2-7,NA,TRBV2,CASNDGQPYEQYF
TRBJ1-5,NA,TRBV19,CASSIGEAQPQHF
TRBJ2-7,few,TRBV6-1,CASSEGSGIREQYF
TRBJ2-1,NA,TRBV2,CASGVRDRFGNEQFF
TRBJ1-4,NA,TRBV10-3,CATRPTATNEKLFF
TRBJ2-5,NA,TRBV9,CANLVAQQETQYF
TRBJ2-3,NA,TRBV9,CASSTGSTSTDTQYF
TRBJ1-2,NA,TRBV5-1,CASSRGGARYGYTF
TRBJ1-1,NA,TRBV6-5,CASKWGQVSTEAFF
TRBJ2-5,NA,TRBV6-1,CASSESIASGAETQYF
TRBJ2-1,NA,TRBV19,CASRGVGAGTSQGDNEQFF
TRBJ1-5,NA,TRBV6-1,CASRWNRGNQPQHF
TRBJ2-7,NA,TRBV5-6,CASSKGLTSGIGGYEQYF
TRBJ1-1,NA,TRBV6-5,CASSYHGQGAATEAFF
TRBJ2-6,NA,TRBV15,CATSASLGGQGFSGANVLTF
TRBJ2-3,NA,TRBV7-9,CASSPRTGRGTDTQYF
TRBJ1-1,few,TRBV6-5,CASRPGLLNTEAFF
TRBJ2-5,NA,TRBV5-6,CASSLAAGAASQETQYF
TRBJ2-1,NA,TRBV27,CASRLAGTNPYNEQFF
TRBJ2-3,NA,TRBV6-6,CASSWTSGTDTQYF
TRBJ2-3,NA,TRBV7-7,CASSLGGPRDTQYF
TRBJ2-7,NA,TRBV23-1,CASSWTGRGWEQYF
TRBJ2-5,once,TRBV4-1,CASSQTNRGQETQYF
TRBJ1-2,NA,TRBV7-3,CASSYRDGYGYTF
TRBJ2-5,NA,TRBV7-8,CASSLAGGIQETQYF
TRBJ2-1,once,TRBV19,CASSPVLSYNEQFF
TRBJ1-1,NA,TRBV5-8,CASSLNVGQGGTEAFF
TRBJ1-5,NA,TRBV7-9,CASSSAEPGNQPQHF
TRBJ2-1,few,TRBV4-1,CASSQAPGQGAVYNEQFF
TRBJ1-1,once,TRBV18,CASSPPYLSNTEAFF
TRBJ1-2,once,TRBV7-6,CASSLGTGSLGYTF
TRBJ2-2,NA,TRBV29-1,CSVEIGSARNTGELFF
TRBJ1-2,few,TRBV4-2,CASSQGTGQVGYTF
TRBJ2-7,NA,TRBV9,CASSVDDSQGYEQYF
TRBJ2-2,NA,TRBV5-6,CASRPQGRSTGELFF
TRBJ1-5,NA,TRBV19,CASKVTGSNQPQHF
TRBJ2-1,NA,TRBV19,CASTPWASGTAEQFF
TRBJ2-3,NA,TRBV9,CASSVGDSGSRSTDTQYF
TRBJ2-1,once,TRBV6-5,CASSYWSGSLGEQFF